This T cell receptor (beta chain) was sequenced during a study of T-cell reconstitution after alpha-beta-depleted transplantation in children. Study outcomes and limitations: After transplant, at about two months, alpha-beta T cells were reportedly derived from several hundred expanded graft clones. Some patients' high day-60 TCRbeta diversity was traced to surviving recipient T cells and thymic progenitors. Once a year had passed after transplant, T-cell counts and diversity came mostly from newly produced T cells.

CDR1 MNHEY and CDR2 SVGEGT come from the germline V gene. The CDR3 covers 14 residues. V was shortened by 2 bases and J by 1 base, with 8 bases between the two germline ends. Preparation of the TCRbeta library was carried out with unique molecular identifiers. TCRdb re-called the PCR reads through MiXCR, storing one row per CDR3 protein. The data contain approximately 500,000 distinct CDR3 sequences, roughly a tenth of them singletons. Note on this clonotype: Its antigen remains unknown.

The receptor was derived from a child between 2 and 9 years old with inherited bone marrow failure, due to receive a stem cell transplant. Source: PBMCs, taken before TCRalphabeta/CD19-depleted stem cell transplant. V is TRBV6-2 or TRBV6-3 and J is TRBJ1-1, with D unresolved. Here the CDR3 DNA reads TGTGCCAGCAGTTACGGTCACGGGAACACTGAAGCTTTCTTT. Translated, it gives CASSYGHGNTEAFF.